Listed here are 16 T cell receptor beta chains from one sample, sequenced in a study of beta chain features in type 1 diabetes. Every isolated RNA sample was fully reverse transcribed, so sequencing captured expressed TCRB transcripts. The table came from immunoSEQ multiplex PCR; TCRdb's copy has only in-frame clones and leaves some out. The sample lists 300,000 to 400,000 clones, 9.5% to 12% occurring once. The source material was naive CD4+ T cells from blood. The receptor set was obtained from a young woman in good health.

The CDR3 spells CASSSTGNNYGYTF. In DNA form, the CDR3 reads TGTGCCAGCAGTTCGACAGGGAATAACTATGGCTACACCTTC. The chain has TRBV28 and TRBJ1-2, with TRBD1 matching over 7 bases. Germline-derived CDR1 and CDR2 are MDHEN and SYDVKM. The J segment lost 1 base and the V segment lost 4 bases, leaving 3 bases of the junction unmatched. The CDR3 is made up of 14 amino acids.

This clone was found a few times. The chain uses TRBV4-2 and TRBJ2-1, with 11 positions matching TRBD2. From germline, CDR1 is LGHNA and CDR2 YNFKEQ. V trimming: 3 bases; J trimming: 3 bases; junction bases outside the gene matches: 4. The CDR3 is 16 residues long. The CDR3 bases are TGTGCCAGCAGCCAGCATGGGACTAGCGGCTACAATGAGCAGTTCTTC. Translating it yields CASSQHGTSGYNEQFF.

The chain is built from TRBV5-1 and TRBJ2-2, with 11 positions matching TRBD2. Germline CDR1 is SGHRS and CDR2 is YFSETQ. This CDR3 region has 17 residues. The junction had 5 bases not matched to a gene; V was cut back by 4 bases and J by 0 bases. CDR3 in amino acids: CASSDTSGRTNTGELFF. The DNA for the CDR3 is TGCGCCAGCAGCGACACTAGCGGGAGAACGAACACCGGGGAGCTGTTTTTT. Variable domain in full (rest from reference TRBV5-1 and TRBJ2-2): KAGVTQTPRYLIKTRGQQVTLSCSPISGHRSVSWYQQTPGQGLQFLFEYFSETQRNKGNFPGRFSGRQFSNSRSEMNVSTLELGDSALYLCASSDTSGRTNTGELFFGEGSRLTVL.

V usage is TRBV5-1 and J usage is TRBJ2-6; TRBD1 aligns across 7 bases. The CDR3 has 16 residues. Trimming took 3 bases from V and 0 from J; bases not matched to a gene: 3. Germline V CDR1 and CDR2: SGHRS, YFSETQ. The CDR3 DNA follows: TGCGCCAGCAGCTCGACAGGGAGCTCTGGGGCCAACGTCCTGACTTTC. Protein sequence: CASSSTGSSGANVLTF. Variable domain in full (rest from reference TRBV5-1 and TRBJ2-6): KAGVTQTPRYLIKTRGQQVTLSCSPISGHRSVSWYQQTPGQGLQFLFEYFSETQRNKGNFPGRFSGRQFSNSRSEMNVSTLELGDSALYLCASSSTGSSGANVLTFGAGSRLTVL.

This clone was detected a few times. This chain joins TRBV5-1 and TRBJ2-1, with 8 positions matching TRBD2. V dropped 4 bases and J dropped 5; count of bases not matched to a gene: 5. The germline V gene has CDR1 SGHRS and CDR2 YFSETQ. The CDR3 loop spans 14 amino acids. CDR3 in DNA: TGCGCCAGCAGCAGACTAGCGCGAGACAATGAGCAGTTCTTC. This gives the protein CASSRLARDNEQFF.

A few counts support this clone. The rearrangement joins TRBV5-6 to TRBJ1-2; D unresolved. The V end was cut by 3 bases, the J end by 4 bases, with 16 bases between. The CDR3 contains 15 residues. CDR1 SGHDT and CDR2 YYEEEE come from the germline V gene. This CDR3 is CASSYFLRDSYGYTF. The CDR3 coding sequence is TGTGCCAGCAGCTACTTCCTCCGGGATTCCTATGGCTACACCTTC.

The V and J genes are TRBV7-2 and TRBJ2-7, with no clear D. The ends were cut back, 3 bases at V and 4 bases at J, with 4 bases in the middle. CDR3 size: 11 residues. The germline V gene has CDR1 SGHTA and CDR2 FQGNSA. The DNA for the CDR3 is TGTGCCAGCAGCTTCGAGTACGAGCAGTACTTC. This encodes CASSFEYEQYF.

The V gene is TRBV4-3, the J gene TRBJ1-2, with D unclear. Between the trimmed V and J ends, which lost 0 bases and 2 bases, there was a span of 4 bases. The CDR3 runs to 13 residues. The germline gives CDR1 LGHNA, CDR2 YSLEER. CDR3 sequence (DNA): TGCGCCAGCAGCCAAGACCTAAACTATGGCTACACCTTC. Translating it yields CASSQDLNYGYTF.

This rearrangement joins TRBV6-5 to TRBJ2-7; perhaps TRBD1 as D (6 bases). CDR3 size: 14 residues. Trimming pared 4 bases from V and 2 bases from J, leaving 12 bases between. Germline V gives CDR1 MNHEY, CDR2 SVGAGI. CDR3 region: CASSSPGQAYEQYF. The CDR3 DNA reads TGTGCCAGCAGTTCGCCGGGACAAGCCTACGAGCAGTACTTC.

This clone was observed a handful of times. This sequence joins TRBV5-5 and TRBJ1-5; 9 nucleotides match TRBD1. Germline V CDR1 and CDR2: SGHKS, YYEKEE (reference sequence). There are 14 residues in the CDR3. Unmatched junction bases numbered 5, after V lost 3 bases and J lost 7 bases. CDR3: CASSWDRAGQPQHF. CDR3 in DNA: TGTGCCAGCAGCTGGGACAGGGCGGGGCAGCCCCAGCATTTT.

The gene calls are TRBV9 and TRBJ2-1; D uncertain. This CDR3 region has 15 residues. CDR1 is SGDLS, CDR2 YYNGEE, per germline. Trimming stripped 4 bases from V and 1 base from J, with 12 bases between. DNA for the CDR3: TGTGCCAGCAGCTCCCGACCGGAGTCCTACAATGAGCAGTTCTTC. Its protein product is CASSSRPESYNEQFF.

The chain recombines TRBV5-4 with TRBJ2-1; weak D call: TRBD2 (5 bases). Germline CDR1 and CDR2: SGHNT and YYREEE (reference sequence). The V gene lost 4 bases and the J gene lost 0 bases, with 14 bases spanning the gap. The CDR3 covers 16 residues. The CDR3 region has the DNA TGTGCCAGCAGCGCTACGGGGTCTCGCTCCTACAATGAGCAGTTCTTC. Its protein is CASSATGSRSYNEQFF.

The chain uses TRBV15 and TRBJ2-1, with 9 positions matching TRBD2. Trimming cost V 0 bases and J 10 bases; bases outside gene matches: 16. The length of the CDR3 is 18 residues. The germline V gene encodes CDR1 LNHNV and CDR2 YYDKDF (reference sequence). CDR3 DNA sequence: TGTGCCACCAGCAGAGATTTAATAGCGGGAGTTGGGAATTGGGAGCAGTTCTTC. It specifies CATSRDLIAGVGNWEQFF.

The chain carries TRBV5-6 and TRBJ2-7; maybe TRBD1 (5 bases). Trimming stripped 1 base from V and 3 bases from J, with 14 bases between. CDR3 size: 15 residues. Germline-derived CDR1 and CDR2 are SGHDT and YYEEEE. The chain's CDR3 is CASSLQGQRDYEQYF. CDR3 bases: TGTGCCAGCAGCTTGCAGGGTCAGAGAGACTACGAGCAGTACTTC.

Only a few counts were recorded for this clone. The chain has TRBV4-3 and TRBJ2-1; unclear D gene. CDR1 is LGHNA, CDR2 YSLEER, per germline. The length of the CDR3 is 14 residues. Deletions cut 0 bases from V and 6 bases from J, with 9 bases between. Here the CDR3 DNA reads TGCGCCAGCAGCCAAGACTACAGACCCAATGAGCAGTTCTTC. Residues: CASSQDYRPNEQFF.

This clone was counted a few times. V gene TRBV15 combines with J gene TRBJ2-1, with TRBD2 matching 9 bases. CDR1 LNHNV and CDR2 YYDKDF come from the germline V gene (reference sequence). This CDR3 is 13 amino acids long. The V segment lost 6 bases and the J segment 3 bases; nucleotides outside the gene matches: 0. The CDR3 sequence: CATRTSGYNEQFF. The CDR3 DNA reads TGTGCCACCAGGACTAGCGGCTACAATGAGCAGTTCTTC. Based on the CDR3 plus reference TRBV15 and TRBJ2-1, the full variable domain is DAMVIQNPRYQVTQFGKPVTLSCSQTLNHNVMYWYQQKSSQAPKLLFHYYDKDFNNEADTPDNFQSRRPNTSFCFLDIRSPGLGDTAMYLCATRTSGYNEQFFGPGTRLTVL.